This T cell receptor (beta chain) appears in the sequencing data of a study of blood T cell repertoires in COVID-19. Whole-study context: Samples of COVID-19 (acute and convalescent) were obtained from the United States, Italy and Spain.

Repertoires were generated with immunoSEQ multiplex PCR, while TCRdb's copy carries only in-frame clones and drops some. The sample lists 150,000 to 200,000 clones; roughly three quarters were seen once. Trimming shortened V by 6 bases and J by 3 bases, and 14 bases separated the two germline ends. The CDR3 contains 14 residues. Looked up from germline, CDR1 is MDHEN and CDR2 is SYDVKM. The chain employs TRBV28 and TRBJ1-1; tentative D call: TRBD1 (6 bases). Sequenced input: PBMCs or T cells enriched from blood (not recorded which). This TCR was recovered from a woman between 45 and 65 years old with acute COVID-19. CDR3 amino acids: CASRKTGIHTEAFF. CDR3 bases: TGTGCCAGCAGAAAAACAGGGATACACACTGAAGCTTTCTTT. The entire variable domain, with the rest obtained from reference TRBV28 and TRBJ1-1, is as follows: DVKVTQSSRYLVKRTGEKVFLECVQDMDHENMFWYRQDPGLGLRLIYFSYDVKMKEKGDIPEGYSVSREKKERFSLILESASTNQTSMYLCASRKTGIHTEAFFGQGTRLTVV.